The clone carrying this T cell receptor beta chain was counted a single time. Its antigen remains unknown. This CDR3 spans 14 amino acids. CDR1 and CDR2 from the germline V gene are SGHNT and YYREEE (reference sequence). With 3 bases clipped from V and 3 bases from J, the junction kept 0 bases outside the gene matches. The entry originates in a study of cytomegalovirus exposure and HLA in healthy donors. Overall study results and limits: Accurate HLA-A and HLA-B prediction from TCR beta sequences was reported for most subjects.

The study ran its PCR with 60 Vbeta and 13 Jbeta primers. Generated by immunoSEQ multiplex PCR, the TCRdb table keeps only in-frame clones and is missing some. The table has 160,000 or so clones, roughly 85% seen once. The specimen was PBMCs. This TCR was recovered from a male donor in good health and CMV-seropositive. The chain recombines TRBV5-4 with TRBJ2-1; 10 positions agree with TRBD2. In DNA, the CDR3 is TGTGCCAGCAGCTCTAGCGGGAGCTACAATGAGCAGTTCTTC. It yields the protein CASSSSGSYNEQFF. The whole variable domain, filled in from reference TRBV5-4 and TRBJ2-1, reads ETGVTQSPTHLIKTRGQQVTLRCSSQSGHNTVSWYQQALGQGPQFIFQYYREEENGRGNFPPRFSGLQFPNYSSELNVNALELDDSALYLCASSSSGSYNEQFFGPGTRLTVL.